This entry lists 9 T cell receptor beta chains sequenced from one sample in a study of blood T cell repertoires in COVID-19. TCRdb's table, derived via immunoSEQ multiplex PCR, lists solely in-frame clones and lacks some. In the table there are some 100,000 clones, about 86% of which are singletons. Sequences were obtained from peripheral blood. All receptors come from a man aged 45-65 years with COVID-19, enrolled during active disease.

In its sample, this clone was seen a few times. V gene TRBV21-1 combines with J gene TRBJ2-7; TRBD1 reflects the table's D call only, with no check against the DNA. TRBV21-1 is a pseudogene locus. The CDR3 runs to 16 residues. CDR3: CASSAPGQGAYHEQYF. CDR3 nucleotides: TGTGCCAGCAGCGCCCCGGGACAGGGGGCATATCACGAGCAGTACTTC.

CDR3 in amino acids: CASSAPGLRSYEQYF. In nucleotides, the CDR3 is TGTGCCAGCAGTGCACCGGGACTCCGCTCCTACGAGCAGTACTTC. The chain joins TRBV25-1 to TRBJ2-7; TRBD2 is a possible D gene (6 bases). Germline V CDR1 and CDR2: MGHDK, SYGVNS. Trimming removed 4 bases at V and 0 bases at J, with 13 bases between. The CDR3 has 15 residues.

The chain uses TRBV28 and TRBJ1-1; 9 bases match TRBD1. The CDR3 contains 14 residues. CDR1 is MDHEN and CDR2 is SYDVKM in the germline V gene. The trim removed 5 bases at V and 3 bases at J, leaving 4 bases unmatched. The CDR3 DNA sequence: TGTGCCAGCAGTAGACAGGGGGGATACACTGAAGCTTTCTTT. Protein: CASSRQGGYTEAFF.

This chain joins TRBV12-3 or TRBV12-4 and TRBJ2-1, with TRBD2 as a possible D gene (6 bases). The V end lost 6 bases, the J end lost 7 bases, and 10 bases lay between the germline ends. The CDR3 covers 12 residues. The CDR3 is CASRTGLNEQFF. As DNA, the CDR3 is TGTGCCAGCAGAACGGGACTTAATGAGCAGTTCTTC.

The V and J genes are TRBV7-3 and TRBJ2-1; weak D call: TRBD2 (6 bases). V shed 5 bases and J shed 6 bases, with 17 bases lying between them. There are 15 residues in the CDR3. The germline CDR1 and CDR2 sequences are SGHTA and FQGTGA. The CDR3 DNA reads TGTGCCAGCAGCCCGGGACTGGTGACCGGCAATGAGCAGTTCTTC. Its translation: CASSPGLVTGNEQFF. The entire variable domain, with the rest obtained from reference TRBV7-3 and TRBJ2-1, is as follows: GAGVSQTPSNKVTEKGKYVELRCDPISGHTALYWYRQSLGQGPEFLIYFQGTGAADDSGLPNDRFFAVRPEGSVSTLKIQRTERGDSAVYLCASSPGLVTGNEQFFGPGTRLTVL.

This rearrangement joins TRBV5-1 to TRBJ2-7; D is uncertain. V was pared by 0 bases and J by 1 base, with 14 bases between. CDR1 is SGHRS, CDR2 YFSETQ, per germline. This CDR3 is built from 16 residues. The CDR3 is CASSLAVFGGSYEQYF. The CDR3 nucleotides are TGCGCCAGCAGCTTGGCAGTCTTTGGCGGTTCCTACGAGCAGTACTTC.

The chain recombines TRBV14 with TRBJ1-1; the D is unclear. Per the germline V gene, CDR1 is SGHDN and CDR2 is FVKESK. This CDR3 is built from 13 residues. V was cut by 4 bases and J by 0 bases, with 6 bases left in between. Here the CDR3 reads CASSPDMNTEAFF. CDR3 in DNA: TGTGCCAGCAGCCCAGATATGAACACTGAAGCTTTCTTT.

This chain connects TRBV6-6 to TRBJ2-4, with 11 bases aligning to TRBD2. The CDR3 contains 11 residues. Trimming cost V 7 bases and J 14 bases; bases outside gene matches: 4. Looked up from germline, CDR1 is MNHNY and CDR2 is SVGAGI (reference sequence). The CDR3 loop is CASTQGLAEYF. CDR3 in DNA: TGTGCCAGCACCCAGGGACTAGCGGAGTACTTC.

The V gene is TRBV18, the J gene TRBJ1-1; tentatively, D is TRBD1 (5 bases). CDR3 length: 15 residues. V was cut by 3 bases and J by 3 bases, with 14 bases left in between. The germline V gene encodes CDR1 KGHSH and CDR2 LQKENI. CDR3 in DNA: TGTGCCAGCTCACCTAACCACGACAGTTACACTGAAGCTTTCTTT. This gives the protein CASSPNHDSYTEAFF. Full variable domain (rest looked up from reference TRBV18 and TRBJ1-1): NAGVMQNPRHLVRRRGQEARLRCSPMKGHSHVYWYRQLPEEGLKFMVYLQKENIIDESGMPKERFSAEFPKEGPSILRIQQVVRGDSAAYFCASSPNHDSYTEAFFGQGTRLTVV.